The present T cell receptor (beta chain) was sequenced within a study of pediatric ulcerative colitis. Study-level results: All ulcerative colitis patients, but no controls, carried a couple of rectal clonotypes.

This CDR3 has 16 amino acids. CDR1 is LGHNA and CDR2 is YSLEER in the germline V gene. Unmatched junction bases numbered 4, after V lost 0 bases and J lost 2 bases. Assay: immunoSEQ multiplex PCR; the TCRdb copy retains only in-frame clones and omits some. This table holds tens of thousands of clones, less than 90% found once. As to this clone: As yet, its antigen is unknown.

This receptor was obtained from a boy between 10 and 17 years old with severe ulcerative colitis. V and J are TRBV4-3 and TRBJ2-3; 8 bases agree with TRBD2. The sample comprised blood. The CDR3 sequence: CASSQDRAGATDTQYF. The CDR3 DNA sequence: TGCGCCAGCAGCCAAGATCGAGCGGGAGCCACAGATACGCAGTATTTT.